One sample yielded the 17 T cell receptor beta chains listed below, sequenced in a study of blood T cells in healthy people across ages. A sample-barcoded 5' primer and a J-beta primer mix were used in a second PCR of about 7 to 12 cycles. TCRdb re-called the 5' RACE reads with MiXCR, one entry per CDR3 protein. The data hold about 1.4 million distinct CDR3 sequences, with approximately 59% observed a single time. Sample: blood. These receptors all come from a man younger than 35 in good health.

The chain carries TRBV14 and TRBJ1-1; 7 bases line up with TRBD1. V shed 3 bases and J 3 bases; nucleotides not matched to a gene: 7. Germline loops: CDR1 SGHDN, CDR2 FVKESK. The CDR3 totals 15 residues. The CDR3 sequence: CASSHPRTGHTEAFF. In DNA form, the CDR3 reads TGTGCCAGCAGCCACCCCCGGACAGGCCACACTGAAGCTTTCTTT.

This clonotype was detected only a few times. The rearrangement links TRBV6-2 or TRBV6-3 to TRBJ2-5; D is undetermined. This CDR3 comprises 12 residues. The V gene lost 2 bases and the J gene lost 11 bases, with 12 bases spanning the gap. Germline V gene sequence: CDR1 MNHEY, CDR2 SVGEGT. For the CDR3, the DNA is TGTGCCAGCAGTTACGGATTGTCGAATCAGTACTTC. Its protein product is CASSYGLSNQYF.

The chain has TRBV6-5 and TRBJ1-4, with no clear D. The CDR3 runs to 12 residues. V lost 4 bases and J 4 bases, leaving 4 bases between the germline ends. Germline-derived CDR1 and CDR2 are MNHEY and SVGAGI. The CDR3 coding sequence is TGTGCCAGCAGTTCCAATAATGAAAAACTGTTTTTT. It encodes CASSSNNEKLFF.

This chain links TRBV14 with TRBJ1-2, with TRBD1 matching over 7 bases. The J segment lost 5 bases and the V segment lost 8 bases, leaving 2 bases of the junction unmatched. The CDR3 is made up of 11 amino acids. The V gene's germline CDR1 is SGHDN and CDR2 FVKESK. Here the CDR3 DNA reads TGTGCCAGCGGGACAGCTTATGGCTACACCTTC. Its protein product is CASGTAYGYTF. The full variable domain, with the rest looked up from reference TRBV14 and TRBJ1-2, is EAGVTQFPSHSVIEKGQTVTLRCDPISGHDNLYWYRRVMGKEIKFLLHFVKESKQDESGMPNNRFLAERTGGTYSTLKVQPAELEDSGVYFCASGTAYGYTFGSGTRLTVV.

This sequence joins TRBV20-1 and TRBJ2-5; either TRBD1 or TRBD2 may supply D (5 bases each). The J call may be mistaken, given a closer DNA end match to TRBJ2-7. Germline CDR1 and CDR2: DFQATT and SNEGSKA (reference sequence). This CDR3 has 10 residues. The CDR3 DNA sequence: TGCAGTGGGGGGATCTACGAGCAGTACTTC. Its protein is CSGGIYEQYF.

The chain recombines TRBV13 with TRBJ2-6; D gene unclear. This CDR3 is 15 amino acids long. Trimming cost V 6 bases and J 4 bases, with 13 bases left between them. Germline V lookup: CDR1 PRHDT, CDR2 FYEKMQ (reference sequence). The CDR3 protein is CASRPSETGANVLTF. The CDR3 nucleotides are TGTGCCAGCAGACCCTCAGAGACCGGGGCCAACGTCCTGACTTTC.

The chain employs TRBV7-9 and TRBJ2-7; 10 nucleotides agree with TRBD2. Trimming at V came to 4 bases and at J to 0 bases, leaving 12 bases not matched to a gene. The CDR3 has 18 residues. Germline-derived CDR1 and CDR2 are SEHNR and FQNEAQ (reference sequence). CDR3 sequence: CASSSGETSGLHSYEQYF. In DNA form, the CDR3 reads TGTGCCAGCAGCTCGGGCGAGACTAGCGGGCTCCACTCCTACGAGCAGTACTTC.

The V gene is TRBV4-1, the J gene TRBJ1-6; D perhaps matches TRBD1 (6 bases). Per the germline V gene, CDR1 is MGHRA and CDR2 is YSYEKL. The CDR3 has 14 amino acids. Trimming removed 3 bases at V and 9 bases at J, with 12 bases between. This chain's CDR3 is CASSQGSGASPLHF. The CDR3 nucleotides read TGCGCCAGCAGCCAGGGGTCAGGGGCTTCACCCCTCCACTTT.

This rearrangement joins TRBV7-6 to TRBJ1-2; 10 nucleotides agree with TRBD1. J gave up 6 bases and V 7 bases, and 14 bases lay outside the gene matches. Germline V gene data show CDR1 as SGHVS and CDR2 as FNYEAQ. This CDR3 region has 16 residues. CDR3 coding DNA: TGTGCCAGCACCCAAGGACAGGGGGTTAGTAGCGATGGCTACACCTTC. This codes for CASTQGQGVSSDGYTF.

V usage is TRBV29-1 and J usage is TRBJ1-4; D remains ambiguous. Germline V gene lookup returns CDR1 SQVTM and CDR2 ANQGSEA. The CDR3 has 16 amino acids. The ends were cut back, 0 bases at V and 4 bases at J, with 15 bases in the middle. The CDR3 DNA is TGCAGCGTTGAAGATAGTAGGACGGAGAATAATGAAAAACTGTTTTTT. Translated, it gives CSVEDSRTENNEKLFF. Complete variable domain (other parts from reference TRBV29-1 and TRBJ1-4): SAVISQKPSRDICQRGTSLTIQCQVDSQVTMMFWYRQQPGQSLTLIATANQGSEATYESGFVIDKFPISRPNLTFSTLTVSNMSPEDSSIYLCSVEDSRTENNEKLFFGSGTQLSVL.

This clonotype has a handful of counts. The chain recombines TRBV6-5 with TRBJ2-7; no clear D gene. V shed 5 bases and J shed 5 bases, with 16 bases lying between them. CDR1 and CDR2 from the germline V gene are MNHEY and SVGAGI. The length of the CDR3 is 14 residues. CDR3 nucleotides: TGTGCCAGCAGTCCCACCTGGGGATCGCACGAGCAGTACTTC. It translates to CASSPTWGSHEQYF.

The chain is built from TRBV2 and TRBJ2-5; 10 nucleotides line up with TRBD2. Per germline, CDR1 SNHLY and CDR2 FYNNEI. Losses at the gene ends were 3 bases for V and 5 bases for J; bases not matched to a gene: 15. This CDR3 has 18 residues. The CDR3 nucleotides read TGTGCCAGCAGTGAGTTGGGGACTAGCGCACCCCAGCGTGAGACCCAGTACTTC. It codes for CASSELGTSAPQRETQYF.

The chain combines TRBV6-2 or TRBV6-3 with TRBJ2-3; possibly TRBD1 or TRBD2 for D (5 bases each). The CDR3 extends over 17 amino acids. Trimming took 6 bases from V and 2 from J, leaving 21 bases between them. Germline V gene lookup returns CDR1 MNHEY and CDR2 SVGEGT. The CDR3 nucleotides read TGTGCCAGCAGCCACCGGGATCTAGGGGTCACCACAGATACGCAGTATTTT. Translated: CASSHRDLGVTTDTQYF.

The chain recombines TRBV6-6 with TRBJ1-1; D might be TRBD1 (6 bases). The germline V and J ends were trimmed by 6 bases and 10 bases, with 18 bases remaining between them. Per the germline V gene, CDR1 is MNHNY and CDR2 is SVGAGI (reference sequence). CDR3 length: 13 amino acids. The CDR3 spells CASRGAGGDGAFF. DNA of the CDR3: TGTGCCAGCAGGGGGGCCGGGGGGGACGGAGCTTTCTTT.

The J gene is TRBJ2-1, the V gene TRBV25-1; 11 bases line up with TRBD2. V gave up 2 bases and J gave up 10 bases; unmatched junction bases: 4. The CDR3 extends over 14 amino acids. In germline, CDR1 is MGHDK, CDR2 SYGVNS. CDR3 nucleotide sequence: TGTGCCAGCAGTGAACTAGCGGGGGGTAGGGAGCAGTTCTTC. Protein sequence: CASSELAGGREQFF.

The chain recombines TRBV20-1 with TRBJ2-5; a possible D gene is TRBD2 (6 bases). CDR1 and CDR2 from the germline V gene are DFQATT and SNEGSKA (reference sequence). Deletions cut 6 bases from V and 3 bases from J, with 20 bases between. CDR3 size: 15 residues. The CDR3: CSAEGGAYWEETQYF. The CDR3 nucleotides are TGCAGTGCGGAGGGCGGGGCCTACTGGGAAGAGACCCAGTACTTC.

This CDR3 reads CASSGPTGALISYGQYF. The CDR3 DNA reads TGTGCCAGCAGTGGTCCCACAGGGGCGCTAATATCCTACGGGCAGTACTTC. The rearrangement links TRBV6-1 to TRBJ2-5; 7 nucleotides match TRBD1. After removal of 4 bases from V and 11 bases from J, the junction contained 22 bases not matched to a gene. Germline CDR1 MNHNS, CDR2 SASEGT. CDR3 size: 17 residues.